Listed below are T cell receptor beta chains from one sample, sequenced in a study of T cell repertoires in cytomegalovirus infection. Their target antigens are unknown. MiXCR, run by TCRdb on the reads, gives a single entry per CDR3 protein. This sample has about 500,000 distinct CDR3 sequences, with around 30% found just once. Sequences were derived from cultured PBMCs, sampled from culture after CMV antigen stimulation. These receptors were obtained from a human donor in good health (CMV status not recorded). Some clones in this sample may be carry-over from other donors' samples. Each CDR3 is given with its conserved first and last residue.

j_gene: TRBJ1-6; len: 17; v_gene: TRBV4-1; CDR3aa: CASSQEGVTSYNSPLHF
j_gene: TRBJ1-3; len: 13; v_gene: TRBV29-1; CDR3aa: CSVAQGAGNTIYF
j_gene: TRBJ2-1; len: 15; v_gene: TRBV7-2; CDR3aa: CASSFGGSSYNEQFF
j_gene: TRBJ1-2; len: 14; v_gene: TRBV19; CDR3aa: CASKEDSSNYGYTF
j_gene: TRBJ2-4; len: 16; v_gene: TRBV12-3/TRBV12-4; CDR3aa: CASSRPGSLAKNIQYF
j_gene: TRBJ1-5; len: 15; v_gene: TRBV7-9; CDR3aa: CASSSDGPSNQPQHF
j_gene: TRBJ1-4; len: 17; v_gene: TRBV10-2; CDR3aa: CASSETRRGATNEKLFF
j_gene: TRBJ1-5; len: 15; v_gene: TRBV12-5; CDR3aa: CASGLFAGEVQPQHF
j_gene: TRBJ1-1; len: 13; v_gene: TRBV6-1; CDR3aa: CASSYGKGLEAFF
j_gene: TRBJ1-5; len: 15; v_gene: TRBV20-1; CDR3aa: CSAPLGQGAGQPQHF
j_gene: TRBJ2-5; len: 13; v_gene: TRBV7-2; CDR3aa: CASIIDGGETQYF
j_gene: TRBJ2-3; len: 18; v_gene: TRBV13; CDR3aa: CASSFRLAGGPKADTQYF
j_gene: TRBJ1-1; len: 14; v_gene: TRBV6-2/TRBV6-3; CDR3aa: CASSPTGAHTEAFF
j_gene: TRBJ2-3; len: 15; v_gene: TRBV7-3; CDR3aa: CASSPDYTSTDTQYF
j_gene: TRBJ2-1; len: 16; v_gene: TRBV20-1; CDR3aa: CSARGSWSGRGNEQFF
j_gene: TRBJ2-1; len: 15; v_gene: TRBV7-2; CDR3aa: CASSLVNGPYNEQFF
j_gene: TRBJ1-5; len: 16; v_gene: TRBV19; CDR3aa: CASSIGSWATAQPQHF
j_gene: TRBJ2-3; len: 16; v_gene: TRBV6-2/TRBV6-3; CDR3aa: CASSYWGSSLAATQYF
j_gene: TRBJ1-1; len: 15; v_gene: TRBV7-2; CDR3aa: CASSLDRVKSTEAFF
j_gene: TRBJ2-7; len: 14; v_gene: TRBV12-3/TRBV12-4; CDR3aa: CASRPIGLDIEQYF
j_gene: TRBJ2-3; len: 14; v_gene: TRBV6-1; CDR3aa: CASRLEAGSYTQYF
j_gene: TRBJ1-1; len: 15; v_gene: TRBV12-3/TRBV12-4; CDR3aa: CASSLYISSGGEAFF
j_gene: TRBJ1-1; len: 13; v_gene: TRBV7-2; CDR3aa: CASRDPSFTEAFF
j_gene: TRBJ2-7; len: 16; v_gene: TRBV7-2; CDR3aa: CASSLTSGGRSYEQYF
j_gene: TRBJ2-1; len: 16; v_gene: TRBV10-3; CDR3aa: CAISAGTSGRYNEQFF
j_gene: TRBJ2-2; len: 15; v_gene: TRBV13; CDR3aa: CASSPGKWNTGELFF
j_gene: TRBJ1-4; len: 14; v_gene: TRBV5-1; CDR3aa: CASSLRTGDEKLFF
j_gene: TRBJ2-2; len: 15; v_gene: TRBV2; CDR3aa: CASSEGVGAAGELFF
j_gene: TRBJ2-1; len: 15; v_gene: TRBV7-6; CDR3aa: CASLPRTGYYNEQFF
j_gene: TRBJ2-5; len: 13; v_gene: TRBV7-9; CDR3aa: CASSLGTVETQYF
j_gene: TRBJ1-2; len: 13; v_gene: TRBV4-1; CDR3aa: CASSKQGAPGYTF
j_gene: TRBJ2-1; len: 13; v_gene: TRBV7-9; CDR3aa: CASTPPSYNEQFF